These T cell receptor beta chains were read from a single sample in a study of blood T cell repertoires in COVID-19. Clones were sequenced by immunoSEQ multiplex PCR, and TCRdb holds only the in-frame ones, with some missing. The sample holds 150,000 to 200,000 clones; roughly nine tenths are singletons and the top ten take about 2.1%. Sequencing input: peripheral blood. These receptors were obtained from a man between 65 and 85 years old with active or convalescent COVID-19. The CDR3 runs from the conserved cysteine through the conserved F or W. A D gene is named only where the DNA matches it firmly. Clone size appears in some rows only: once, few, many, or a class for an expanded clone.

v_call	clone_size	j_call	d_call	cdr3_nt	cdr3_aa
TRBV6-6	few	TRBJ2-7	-	TGTGCCATCGCAGGGACCTACGAGCAGTACTTC	CAIAGTYEQYF
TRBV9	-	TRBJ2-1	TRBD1	TGTGCCAGCAGCCCAGTTACACAGGGGTTGGGTGAGCAGTTCTTC	CASSPVTQGLGEQFF
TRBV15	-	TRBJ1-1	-	TGTGCCACCAGCAGAGATCTACAGGTCGAAGCTTTCTTT	CATSRDLQVEAFF
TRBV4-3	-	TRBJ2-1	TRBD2	TGCGCCAGCAGCCAGGGGGGACCGGGACTAGTACCTGAGCAGTTCTTC	CASSQGGPGLVPEQFF
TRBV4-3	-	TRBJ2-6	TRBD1	TGCGCCAGCAGCCAAGAGATGGACAGGGGGGTTTCGGGGGCCAACGTCCTGACTTTC	CASSQEMDRGVSGANVLTF
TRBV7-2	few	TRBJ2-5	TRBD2	TGTGCCAGCAGCTTAAATTGGGGGGGGGCCCAGTACTTC	CASSLNWGGAQYF
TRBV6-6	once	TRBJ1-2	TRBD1	TGTGCCAGCAGTACCTACAGGGGACAAGTAGCTGGCTACACCTTC	CASSTYRGQVAGYTF
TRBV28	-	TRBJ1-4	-	TGTGCCAGCAGTTTCAACCGGTTTGAAAAACTGTTTTTT	CASSFNRFEKLFF
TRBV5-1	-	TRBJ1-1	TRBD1	TGCGCCAGCAGCAGGGGACAGGGAGGATACACTGAAGCTTTCTTT	CASSRGQGGYTEAFF
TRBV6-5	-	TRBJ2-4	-	TGTGCCAGCAGGCCCAGGACAGCGAACGTAGACATTCAGTACTTC	CASRPRTANVDIQYF
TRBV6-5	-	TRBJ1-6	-	TGTGCCAGCACTTCCGGCCGGGGATTGGGTTCACCCCTCCACTTT	CASTSGRGLGSPLHF
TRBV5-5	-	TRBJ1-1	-	TGTGCCAGCACCCTGGGGACACAGAACACTGAAGCTTTCTTT	CASTLGTQNTEAFF
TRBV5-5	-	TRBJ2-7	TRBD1	TGTGCCAGGAACCAGGACAGGGTGGACTACGAGCAGTACTTC	CARNQDRVDYEQYF
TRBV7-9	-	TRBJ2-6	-	TGTGCCAGCAGCTTAGTAACAGGGCTAGCTGGGGCCAACGTCCTGACTTTC	CASSLVTGLAGANVLTF
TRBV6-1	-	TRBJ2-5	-	TGTGCCAGCAGAGAAGGTGCCGGGGGTGCCCAGTACTTC	CASREGAGGAQYF
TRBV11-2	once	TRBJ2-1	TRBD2	TGTGCCAGCAGCTTACTAGCGGGTCCTGATGAGCAGTTCTTC	CASSLLAGPDEQFF
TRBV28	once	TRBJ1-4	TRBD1	TGTGCCAGCAGTCGCACAGGGGGATTGTCTGAAAAACTGTTTTTT	CASSRTGGLSEKLFF
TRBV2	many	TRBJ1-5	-	TGTGCCAGCGGAGGGACGGCCGGTGGGCCCCAGCATTTT	CASGGTAGGPQHF
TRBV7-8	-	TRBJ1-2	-	TGTGCCAGCAGCTTATCACAAAGGGGGACGTGGGTACCTAACTATGGCTACACCTTC	CASSLSQRGTWVPNYGYTF
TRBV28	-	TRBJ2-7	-	TGTGCCAGCAGTTTGGTATTGTCGGGCGGAGGCTACGAGCAGTACTTC	CASSLVLSGGGYEQYF
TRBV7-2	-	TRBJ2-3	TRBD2	TGTGCCAGCAGCCTCCAAGCGGGGTTGGTAGATACGCAGTATTTT	CASSLQAGLVDTQYF
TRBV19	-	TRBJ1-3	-	TGTGCCAGTAGAATGAGGACATCCTCTGGAAACACCATATATTTT	CASRMRTSSGNTIYF
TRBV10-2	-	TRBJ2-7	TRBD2	TGCGCCACCTCGCTAGCGGGTTCCTACGAGCAGTACTTC	CATSLAGSYEQYF
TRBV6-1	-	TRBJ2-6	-	TGTGCCAGCAGTGAGATGCTAGCTGGGGCCAACGTCCTGACTTTC	CASSEMLAGANVLTF
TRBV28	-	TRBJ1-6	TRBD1	TGTGCCAGCAACAGACAGGGCTCCAATTCACCCCTCCACTTT	CASNRQGSNSPLHF
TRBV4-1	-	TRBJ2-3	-	TGCGCCAGCAGCCAAGGTAGACACAGCACAGATACGCAGTATTTT	CASSQGRHSTDTQYF
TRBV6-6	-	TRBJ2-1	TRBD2	TGTGCCAGCAGTTACTCTCGGGAGGGCCTAAATGAGCAGTTCTTC	CASSYSREGLNEQFF